This T cell receptor (beta chain) stems from a study of blood T cell repertoires in COVID-19. Overall study context: The samples span acute and convalescent COVID-19 from the United States, Italy and Spain.

With 3 bases removed from V and 6 bases from J, the gap between germline ends came to 12 bases. There are 13 residues in the CDR3. As processed by the authors: Researchers report that nucleated cell counts were estimated from reference gene primer amplification. Profiling relied on immunoSEQ multiplex PCR, and the TCRdb table lists in-frame clones only, not all of them. V, J and clone size are those of that table, while D and trimming were read from the DNA. Among 190,000 or so clones listed, approximately 90% were seen once. This receptor was identified in a man under 40 who had recovered from COVID-19. The genes are TRBV12-3 or TRBV12-4 and TRBJ2-7; tentative D call: TRBD1 (5 bases). Sequencing was carried out using PBMCs or T cells enriched from blood (not recorded which). This CDR3 reads CASSFYRIPEQYF. DNA for the CDR3: TGTGCCAGCAGTTTCTACAGGATCCCCGAGCAGTACTTC.